A single sample is the source of the 15 T cell receptor beta chains below, sequenced in a study of Ad26.COV2.S vaccination and SARS-CoV-2 variants. Generated by immunoSEQ multiplex PCR, the TCRdb table keeps only in-frame clones and is missing some. The sample contains 430,000 or so clones, 90% of which appear only once. Noted treatment: 19 received Ad26.COV2.S at low or high dose, single or two shots; about 5 received placebo; per-sample allocation not given. Samples came from day 63 after the first vaccine or placebo injection. The input for sequencing was peripheral blood, taken in a trial of Ad26.COV2.S vaccine versus placebo. The receptors shown here come from a person aged 18-60 years who received the Ad26.COV2.S COVID-19 vaccine or a placebo.

The J gene is TRBJ2-5, the V gene TRBV5-1, with D perhaps TRBD1 or TRBD2 (5 bases each). Trimming shortened V by 5 bases and J by 5 bases, and 16 bases separated the two germline ends. CDR3 length: 14 residues. Germline-derived CDR1 and CDR2 are SGHRS and YFSETQ. This CDR3 is CASRVPGREETQYF. CDR3 nucleotide sequence: TGCGCCAGCAGGGTGCCGGGCAGGGAGGAGACCCAGTACTTC.

The chain joins TRBV21-1 to TRBJ2-7; TRBD1 reflects the table's D call only, with no check against the DNA. TRBV21-1 is noted as a pseudogene. This CDR3 spans 14 amino acids. The CDR3 loop reads CASSKGDRYYEQYF. CDR3 nucleotide sequence: TGTGCCAGCAGCAAAGGGGACAGATACTACGAGCAGTACTTC.

The V and J genes are TRBV28 and TRBJ2-1; D gene unclear. The CDR3 has 14 amino acids. CDR1 and CDR2 from the germline V gene are MDHEN and SYDVKM. The V and J ends lost 6 bases and 3 bases respectively, with 12 bases between them. The CDR3 sequence: CASSPTVFYNEQFF. CDR3 in DNA: TGTGCCAGCAGCCCTACAGTGTTCTACAATGAGCAGTTCTTC.

This chain links TRBV6-2 or TRBV6-3 with TRBJ1-1, with a possible D match to TRBD1 (6 bases). V lost 5 bases, J lost 4 bases, and 14 bases lay in between. CDR3 length equals 14 residues. Germline V gives CDR1 MNHEY, CDR2 SVGEGT. As DNA, the CDR3 is TGTGCCAGCAGTCCCGAGGGGGGGATCACTGAAGCTTTCTTT. Residues: CASSPEGGITEAFF.

J is TRBJ2-7 and V is TRBV28, with a weak D call TRBD1 (5 bases). The ends were cut back, 5 bases at V and 5 bases at J, with 16 bases in the middle. CDR1 and CDR2 (germline): MDHEN, SYDVKM. This CDR3 contains 14 residues. The CDR3 DNA reads TGTGCCAGCAGTCATCCCCAGGGTCGGCACGAGCAGTACTTC. Translating it yields CASSHPQGRHEQYF. Full variable domain (outside the CDR3, taken from reference TRBV28 and TRBJ2-7): DVKVTQSSRYLVKRTGEKVFLECVQDMDHENMFWYRQDPGLGLRLIYFSYDVKMKEKGDIPEGYSVSREKKERFSLILESASTNQTSMYLCASSHPQGRHEQYFGPGTRLTVT.

V usage is TRBV4-3 and J usage is TRBJ1-1; D gene unclear. The V gene lost 3 bases and the J gene lost 9 bases, with 5 bases spanning the gap. Germline CDR1 reads LGHNA; CDR2 reads YSLEER. This CDR3 contains 10 residues. CDR3 DNA: TGCGCCAGCAGCCATCCCAAAGCTTTCTTT. It encodes CASSHPKAFF.

The V call is TRBV6-5, the J call TRBJ2-7, with 10 bases aligning to TRBD2. Germline CDR1 and CDR2: MNHEY and SVGAGI. The CDR3 consists of 15 residues. The J segment lost 3 bases and the V segment lost 10 bases, leaving 12 bases of the junction unmatched. The CDR3 protein is CATTGTSDKNYEQYF. The CDR3 DNA reads TGTGCCACCACCGGGACTAGCGACAAAAACTACGAGCAGTACTTC.

The genes are TRBV9 and TRBJ2-7; TRBD2 matches at 9 bases. V trimming: 0 bases; J trimming: 2 bases; junction bases outside the gene matches: 3. Germline loops: CDR1 SGDLS, CDR2 YYNGEE. This CDR3 region has 15 residues. The CDR3 reads CASSVDASGTYEQYF. CDR3 nucleotide sequence: TGTGCCAGCAGCGTAGATGCTAGCGGGACCTACGAGCAGTACTTC.

This rearrangement joins TRBV5-1 to TRBJ1-2; unclear D gene. Germline V gene lookup returns CDR1 SGHRS and CDR2 YFSETQ. Trimming stripped 0 bases from V and 5 bases from J, with 14 bases between. CDR3 length: 15 residues. The CDR3 DNA follows: TGCGCCAGCAGCTTGGACCCCGGCAGTTCGTATGGCTACACCTTC. It specifies CASSLDPGSSYGYTF.

The chain has TRBV2 and TRBJ1-5, with D uncertain. This CDR3 has 14 amino acids. Per germline, CDR1 SNHLY and CDR2 FYNNEI. Trimming took off 3 bases at V and 5 bases at J, with 11 bases between the two ends. In DNA, the CDR3 is TGTGCCAGCAGTGATTGGGCTCGGGATCAGCCCCAGCATTTT. Protein: CASSDWARDQPQHF.

The genes are TRBV5-4 and TRBJ2-3; 9 bases line up with TRBD2. CDR3 length: 16 residues. Per germline, CDR1 SGHNT and CDR2 YYREEE (reference sequence). After removal of 3 bases from V and 3 bases from J, the junction contained 8 bases not matched to a gene. In DNA, the CDR3 is TGTGCCAGCAGCTCCATAGCGGGAGCGAGAACAGATACGCAGTATTTT. Its translation is CASSSIAGARTDTQYF. The full variable domain, its missing parts supplied by reference TRBV5-4 and TRBJ2-3, is ETGVTQSPTHLIKTRGQQVTLRCSSQSGHNTVSWYQQALGQGPQFIFQYYREEENGRGNFPPRFSGLQFPNYSSELNVNALELDDSALYLCASSSIAGARTDTQYFGPGTRLTVL.

The chain has TRBV19 and TRBJ2-1; no clear D. Trimming left V 1 base short and J 8 bases short, with 6 bases between. CDR1 is LNHDA and CDR2 is SQIVND in the germline V gene (reference sequence). The CDR3 loop spans 12 amino acids. CDR3 in DNA: TGTGCCAGTAGTATAGGTCGGGATGAGCAGTTCTTC. Translation gives CASSIGRDEQFF.

This chain's CDR3 is CASSLRAGRSYEQYF. The CDR3 DNA is TGTGCCAGCAGCTTAAGGGCGGGCCGTTCCTACGAGCAGTACTTC. This chain links TRBV7-2 with TRBJ2-7; D perhaps matches TRBD2 (5 bases). V dropped 2 bases and J dropped 1 base, with 12 bases sitting between them. The CDR3 runs to 15 residues. Germline loops: CDR1 SGHTA, CDR2 FQGNSA.

The chain has TRBV2 and TRBJ1-2, with D tentatively TRBD1 (6 bases). V lost 6 bases and J lost 4, with 15 bases in between. Germline CDR1 reads SNHLY; CDR2 reads FYNNEI. The CDR3 covers 14 residues. In DNA form, the CDR3 reads TGTGCCAGCAGGGAGGGGGGTCCCGTCTATGGCTACACCTTC. Protein sequence: CASREGGPVYGYTF.

This chain uses TRBV6-2 or TRBV6-3 with TRBJ2-2; possible D gene TRBD2, 6 bases. From germline, CDR1 is MNHEY and CDR2 SVGEGT. Trimming took off 0 bases at V and 3 bases at J, with 17 bases between the two ends. The CDR3 covers 18 residues. The CDR3 DNA reads as TGTGCCAGCAGTTACTCGATTTCGGCGCGCGGGGACACCGGGGAGCTGTTTTTT. It yields the protein CASSYSISARGDTGELFF.